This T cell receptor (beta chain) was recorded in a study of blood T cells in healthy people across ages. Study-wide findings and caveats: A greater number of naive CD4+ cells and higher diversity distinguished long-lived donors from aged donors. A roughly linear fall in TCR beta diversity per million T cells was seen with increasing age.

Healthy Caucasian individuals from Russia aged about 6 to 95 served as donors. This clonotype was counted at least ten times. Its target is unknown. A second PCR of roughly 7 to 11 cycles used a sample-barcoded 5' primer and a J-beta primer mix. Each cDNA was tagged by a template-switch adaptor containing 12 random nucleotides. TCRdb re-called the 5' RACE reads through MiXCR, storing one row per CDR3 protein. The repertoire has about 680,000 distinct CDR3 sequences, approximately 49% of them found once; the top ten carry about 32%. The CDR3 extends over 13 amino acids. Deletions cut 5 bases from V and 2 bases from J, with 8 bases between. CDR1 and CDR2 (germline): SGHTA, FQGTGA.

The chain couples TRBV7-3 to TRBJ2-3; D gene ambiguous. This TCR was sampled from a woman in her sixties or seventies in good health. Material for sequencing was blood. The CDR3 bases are TGTGCCAGCAGCCCCAGACACACAGATACGCAGTATTTT. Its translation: CASSPRHTDTQYF.